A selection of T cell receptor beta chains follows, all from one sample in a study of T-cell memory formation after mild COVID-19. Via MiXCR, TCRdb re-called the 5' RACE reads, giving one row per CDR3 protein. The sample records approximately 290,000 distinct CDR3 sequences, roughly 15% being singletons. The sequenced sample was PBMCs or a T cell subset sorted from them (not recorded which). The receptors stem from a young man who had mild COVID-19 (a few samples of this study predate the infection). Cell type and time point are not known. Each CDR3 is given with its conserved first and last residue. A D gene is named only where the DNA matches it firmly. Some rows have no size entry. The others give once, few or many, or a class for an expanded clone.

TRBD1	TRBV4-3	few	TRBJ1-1	TGCGCCAGCAGCGAACTACAGGGGGACACTGAAGCTTTCTTT	CASSELQGDTEAFF
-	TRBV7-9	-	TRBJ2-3	TGTGCCAGCAGCTTAGACGCGGGAACTAGCACAGATACGCAGTATTTT	CASSLDAGTSTDTQYF
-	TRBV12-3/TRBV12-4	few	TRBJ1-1	TGTGCCAGCAGCTCAGGGGCTCCAAACACTGAAGCTTTCTTT	CASSSGAPNTEAFF
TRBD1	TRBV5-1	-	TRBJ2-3	TGCGCAAGCAGTGGACAGGGGGGTCTTGTTGGGGCGCAGTATTTT	CASSGQGGLVGAQYF
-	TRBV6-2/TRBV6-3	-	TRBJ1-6	TGTGCCAGCAGTTACGGGCAGATCTATAATTCACCCCTCCACTTT	CASSYGQIYNSPLHF
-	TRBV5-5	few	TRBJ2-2	TGTGCCAGCAGCTTCTTTGGCGCCGGGGAGCTGTTTTTT	CASSFFGAGELFF
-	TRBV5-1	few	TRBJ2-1	TGCGCCAGCAGCTTGGCAGGGTCTAGGTACAATGAGCAGTTCTTC	CASSLAGSRYNEQFF
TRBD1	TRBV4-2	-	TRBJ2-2	TGTGCCAGCAGCCAAGACACAGGGGCGGACACCGGGGAGCTGTTTTTT	CASSQDTGADTGELFF
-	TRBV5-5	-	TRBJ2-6	TGTGCCAGCAGCATCGGTCTCGGGGCCAACGTCCTGACTTTC	CASSIGLGANVLTF
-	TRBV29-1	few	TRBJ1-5	TGCAGCGTTGAAGAGCCGCAGATACCACAGCCCCAGCATTTT	CSVEEPQIPQPQHF
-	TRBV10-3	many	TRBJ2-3	TGTGCCATCATGTCGGGGCCGGAGGATACGCAGTATTTT	CAIMSGPEDTQYF
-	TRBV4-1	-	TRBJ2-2	TGCGCCAGCAGCCAAGACGTCGCCGGGGAGCTGTTTTTT	CASSQDVAGELFF
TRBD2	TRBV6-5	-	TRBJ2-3	TGTGCCAGCAGACTGAATCTAGCGGGGTACACAGATACGCAGTATTTT	CASRLNLAGYTDTQYF
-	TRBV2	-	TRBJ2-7	TGTGCCAGCAGTGAAAGACGGACGCTCCCTTCCTACGAGCAGTACTTC	CASSERRTLPSYEQYF
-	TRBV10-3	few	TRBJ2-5	TGTGCCATCAGTGATCAGGGAGCAGAGACCCAGTACTTC	CAISDQGAETQYF
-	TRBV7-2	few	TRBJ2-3	TGTGCCAGCAGCCGTATGGGGGGCACAGATACGCAGTATTTT	CASSRMGGTDTQYF
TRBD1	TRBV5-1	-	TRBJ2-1	TGCGCCAGCAGCTCGAGGACAGGGCCTCTGTTCTTC	CASSSRTGPLFF
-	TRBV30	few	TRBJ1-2	TGTGCCTGGAGTGTGCCAGGGCGGCCTAACTATGGCTACACCTTC	CAWSVPGRPNYGYTF
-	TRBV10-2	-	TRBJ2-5	TGCGCCGCAGCATGGGCGGGGGCAGAGGAGACCCAGTACTTC	CAAAWAGAEETQYF
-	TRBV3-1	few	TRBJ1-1	TGTGCCAGCAGCCAAGATCAGGGGCAGGGCCCTGAAGCTTTCTTT	CASSQDQGQGPEAFF
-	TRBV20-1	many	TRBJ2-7	TGCAGTGCTAGGTCCCAAAGCTCCTACGAGCAGTACTTC	CSARSQSSYEQYF
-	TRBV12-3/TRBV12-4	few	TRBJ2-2	TGTGCCAGCAGACCCGGGACCTTATACACCGGGGAGCTGTTTTTT	CASRPGTLYTGELFF
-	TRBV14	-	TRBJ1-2	TGTGCCAGCAGCCAAGAAGGCCCTGACTGGCAGGCCGACTTCTATGGCTACACCTTC	CASSQEGPDWQADFYGYTF
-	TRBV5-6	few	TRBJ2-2	TGTGCCAGCAGCTTGGCCTTAAGGGGCGGCACCGGGGAGCTGTTTTTT	CASSLALRGGTGELFF
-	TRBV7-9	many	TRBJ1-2	TGTGCCAGCAGCTTTAGGGGTGACTATGGCTACACCTTC	CASSFRGDYGYTF
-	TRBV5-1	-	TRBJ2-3	TGCGCCAGCAGCGCTTCTAGGATGACAGATACGCAGTATTTT	CASSASRMTDTQYF
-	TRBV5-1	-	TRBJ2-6	TGCGCCAGCAGCTTGGAATTACTTGGGGCCAACGTCCTGACTTTC	CASSLELLGANVLTF
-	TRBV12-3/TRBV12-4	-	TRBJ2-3	TGTGCCAGCAGCCGGGGTCTGACGCCCGATACGCAGTATTTT	CASSRGLTPDTQYF
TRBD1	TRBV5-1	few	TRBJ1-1	TGCGCCAGCAGCTCCACAGGGGTCGGGACTGAAGCTTTCTTT	CASSSTGVGTEAFF
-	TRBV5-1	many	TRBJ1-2	TGCGCCAGCAGCTCAAGACGGAGCCCCCTTCGTAGCTATGGCTACACCTTC	CASSSRRSPLRSYGYTF
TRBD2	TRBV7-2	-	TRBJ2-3	TGTGCCAGCAGTCCTTCGGTTAGCGGGGGGGTGACCAGTTCAGATACGCAGTATTTT	CASSPSVSGGVTSSDTQYF
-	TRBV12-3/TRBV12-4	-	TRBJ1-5	TGTGCCAGCAGTTTAATTTGGCGTGGGGGCTCGGCGAATCAGCCCCAGCATTTT	CASSLIWRGGSANQPQHF
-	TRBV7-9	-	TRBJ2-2	TGTGCCAGCAGCTTAGACGGGGGAAACACCGGGGAGCTGTTTTTT	CASSLDGGNTGELFF
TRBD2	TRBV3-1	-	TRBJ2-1	TGTGCCAGCAGCCTCTGGACTAGCGGGGGGGCTTATCCGTTCTTC	CASSLWTSGGAYPFF
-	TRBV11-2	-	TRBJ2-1	TGTGCCAGCAGCTTAGGGCATACAGGGACCCCAATATACAATGAGCAGTTCTTC	CASSLGHTGTPIYNEQFF
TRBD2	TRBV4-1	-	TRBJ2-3	TGCGCCAGCAGCCAAGATCCTCTACTAGCGGGAGGCACAGATACGCAGTATTTT	CASSQDPLLAGGTDTQYF
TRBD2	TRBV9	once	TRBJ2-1	TGTGCCAGCAGCGTAGAACTAGCGGGGTACAATGAGCAGTTCTTC	CASSVELAGYNEQFF
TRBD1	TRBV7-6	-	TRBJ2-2	TGTGCCAGCAGCTCGGCCATTAGACAGGGGGTAACGAACACCGGGGAGCTGTTTTTT	CASSSAIRQGVTNTGELFF
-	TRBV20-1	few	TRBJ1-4	TGCAGTGCCCAGTTCGGAGGGGGTGAAAAACTGTTTTTT	CSAQFGGGEKLFF
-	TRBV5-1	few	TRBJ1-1	TGCGCCAGCAGCTGGGGGTTGGGTGAAGCTTTCTTT	CASSWGLGEAFF
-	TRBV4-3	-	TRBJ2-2	TGCGCCAGCAGCCAAGAATTTGACACCGGGGAGCTGTTTTTT	CASSQEFDTGELFF
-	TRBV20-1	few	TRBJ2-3	TGCAGCGCCTTCACTAGGGAACGGCCAGATACGCAGTATTTT	CSAFTRERPDTQYF
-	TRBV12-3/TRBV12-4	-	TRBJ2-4	TGTGCCAGCAGTTTTGGAGGGCGGAACATTCAGTACTTC	CASSFGGRNIQYF
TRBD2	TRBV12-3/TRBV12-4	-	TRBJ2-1	TGTGCCAGCAGTACGACTAGCGGGCAGTTCTTC	CASSTTSGQFF
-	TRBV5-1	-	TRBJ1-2	TGCGCCAGCAGCTTGGTCCCCGCAGGGGTTCTGGATGGCTACACCTTC	CASSLVPAGVLDGYTF
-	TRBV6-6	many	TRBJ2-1	TGTGCCAGCAGCCTCGAACCCCCCGGGGAGCCGGGATACAATGAGCAGTTCTTC	CASSLEPPGEPGYNEQFF
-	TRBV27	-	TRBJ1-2	TGTGCCAGCAGTTTCAAGGCTTCCCCTTACTATGGCTACACCTTC	CASSFKASPYYGYTF
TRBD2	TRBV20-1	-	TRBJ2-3	TGCAGTGCTAGGGGAGGTGCGGGGGGGCCTTCCGCCACAGATACGCAGTATTTT	CSARGGAGGPSATDTQYF
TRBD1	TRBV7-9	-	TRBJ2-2	TGTGCCAGCAGTCCTACTTCCGGGACAGACACCGGGGAGCTGTTTTTT	CASSPTSGTDTGELFF
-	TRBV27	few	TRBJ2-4	TGTGCCAGCAGTTTAGGGGGTGAGAACATTCAGTACTTC	CASSLGGENIQYF
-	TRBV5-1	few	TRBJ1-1	TGCGCCAGCAGCTTGGAAAGCGGTCCCGCCGGAGCTTTCTTT	CASSLESGPAGAFF
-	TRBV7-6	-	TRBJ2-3	TGTGCCAGCAGTGGTGCTGGGGTCGACGGCACAGATACGCAGTATTTT	CASSGAGVDGTDTQYF